The next 15 T cell receptor beta chains were all read from a single sample in a study of blood T cell repertoires in COVID-19. Assay used: immunoSEQ multiplex PCR; TCRdb lists only in-frame clones, some missing. The data contain roughly 140,000 clones, roughly 84% of them seen just once; the ten biggest clones take up 7.2%. Sequencing used peripheral blood. The receptors derive from a woman in her fifties or sixties in a cohort sampled during active or convalescent COVID-19.

The CDR3, as DNA: TGTGCCAGCAGCCAGTCCAGCTCCTACGAGCAGTACTTC. It codes for CASSQSSSYEQYF. This chain uses TRBV3-1 (or the pseudogene TRBV3-2) with TRBJ2-7; the D is unclear. The germline CDR1 and CDR2 sequences are LGHDT and YNNKEL (reference sequence). The V gene lost 3 bases and the J gene lost 0 bases, with 6 bases spanning the gap. The CDR3 is 13 amino acids.

V usage is TRBV7-2 and J usage is TRBJ1-1; D is unresolved. The CDR3 length is 13 residues. CDR1 SGHTA and CDR2 FQGNSA come from the germline V gene. Trimming shortened V by 6 bases and J by 4 bases, and 12 bases separated the two germline ends. The CDR3 reads CASRPAGITEAFF. The CDR3 coding sequence is TGTGCCAGCAGGCCCGCGGGAATCACTGAAGCTTTCTTT.

This rearrangement joins TRBV4-3 to TRBJ2-2; the D is unclear. V was clipped by 1 base and J by 4 bases, with 10 bases between them. The CDR3 covers 15 residues. Germline CDR1 reads LGHNA; CDR2 reads YSLEER. CDR3 region: CASSQGALSTGELFF. The CDR3 DNA reads TGCGCCAGCAGCCAAGGGGCCCTGAGCACCGGGGAGCTGTTTTTT.

The CDR3 nucleotides read TGTGCCAGCAGCCGAGCGTGGGACACTGAAGCTTTCTTT. This encodes CASSRAWDTEAFF. J is TRBJ1-1 and V is TRBV14; D unresolved. V dropped 4 bases and J dropped 3 bases, with 9 bases sitting between them. This CDR3 is built from 13 residues. Germline lookup yields CDR1 SGHDN and CDR2 FVKESK.

This clone has only a few counts. This sequence joins TRBV4-3 and TRBJ1-2, with D possibly matching TRBD1 (5 bases). The V end lost 0 bases, the J end lost 8 bases, and 16 bases lay between the germline ends. Germline V gives CDR1 LGHNA, CDR2 YSLEER. CDR3 length: 15 residues. In DNA, the CDR3 is TGCGCCAGCAGCCAAGACCCGCTGACAGCCAGCGGCTACACCTTC. Translating gives CASSQDPLTASGYTF.

The chain joins TRBV24-1 to TRBJ2-1, with D tentatively TRBD2 (7 bases). The V gene's germline CDR1 is KGHDR and CDR2 SFDVKD. The CDR3 is made up of 15 amino acids. V lost 4 bases, J lost 1 base, and 10 bases lay in between. The CDR3 DNA sequence: TGTGCCACCAGTGAAGGGGGGGGGTCCTACAATGAGCAGTTCTTC. Its translation: CATSEGGGSYNEQFF.

The rearrangement links TRBV5-1 to TRBJ2-7; D is unclear. V lost 1 base, J lost 1 base, and 6 bases lay in between. Looked up from germline, CDR1 is SGHRS and CDR2 is YFSETQ. This CDR3 region has 13 residues. This chain's CDR3 is CASSLRQSYEQYF. The CDR3 coding sequence is TGCGCCAGCAGCTTGAGACAATCCTACGAGCAGTACTTC.

This chain connects TRBV6-5 to TRBJ2-2, with a possible D match to TRBD1 (6 bases). The V end lost 7 bases, the J end lost 1 base, and 7 bases lay between the germline ends. CDR3 length: 13 residues. CDR1 and CDR2 from the germline V gene are MNHEY and SVGAGI. The CDR3 spells CASTQGNTGELFF. The CDR3 DNA sequence: TGTGCCAGCACACAGGGGAACACCGGGGAGCTGTTTTTT.

The chain is built from TRBV19 and TRBJ1-2; no clear D gene. The CDR3 length is 14 residues. Germline assignment: CDR1 LNHDA and CDR2 SQIVND (reference sequence). The V end lost 7 bases, the J end lost 4 bases, and 16 bases lay between the germline ends. The CDR3 nucleotides read TGTGCCAGTATCGTCCGTGCAGGATCCTATGGCTACACCTTC. This encodes CASIVRAGSYGYTF.

This chain joins TRBV19 and TRBJ1-1; D is possibly TRBD1 (6 bases). Germline CDR1 and CDR2: LNHDA and SQIVND (reference sequence). V was trimmed by 4 bases and J by 5 bases, leaving 14 bases between them. The CDR3 runs 14 residues. The CDR3 sequence: CASSNAGAGTEAFF. DNA of the CDR3: TGTGCCAGTAGTAACGCAGGGGCGGGTACTGAAGCTTTCTTT.

This clone was seen once. The V call is TRBV5-6, the J call TRBJ1-6; 8 positions match TRBD1. CDR3 length: 15 residues. V trimming: 4 bases; J trimming: 9 bases; junction bases outside the gene matches: 9. Germline V gene sequence: CDR1 SGHDT, CDR2 YYEEEE. Written as DNA, the CDR3 is TGTGCCAGCAGCGGAATGACAGGGGTCGGTTCACCCCTCCACTTT. Encoded protein: CASSGMTGVGSPLHF.

In regard to this clone: Given a much more abundant clone one base away, this may be a read error. The V gene is TRBV6-5, the J gene TRBJ2-3; TRBD2 matches at 14 bases. CDR3 length: 15 amino acids. Germline loops: CDR1 MNHEY, CDR2 SVGAGI. V lost 6 bases and J lost 4; bases outside the gene matches: 3. The chain's CDR3 is CASSATSGGADTQYF. CDR3 coding DNA: TGTGCCAGCAGCGCGACTAGCGGGGGGGCAGATACGCAGTATTTT.

Turning to this clone: The junction departs from the called germline gene at one end, perhaps through a read error. This chain joins TRBV10-3 and TRBJ1-1; a possible D gene is TRBD1 (5 bases). Germline CDR1 ENHRY, CDR2 SYGVKD. CDR3 length: 12 residues. CDR3 residues: CAINEGRGEGSF. CDR3 in DNA: TGTGCCATCAATGAGGGGAGGGGTGAGGGGAGCTTT.

The genes are TRBV3-1 (or the pseudogene TRBV3-2) and TRBJ2-6; D possibly corresponds to TRBD2 (7 bases). Deletions cut 1 base from V and 1 base from J, with 11 bases between. Germline CDR1 LGHDT, CDR2 YNNKEL (reference sequence). There are 17 residues in the CDR3. The CDR3 region has the DNA TGTGCCAGCAGCCAAGCAGGGGAGGGGTCTGGGGCCAACGTCCTGACTTTC. Translating gives CASSQAGEGSGANVLTF.

This chain links TRBV7-8 with TRBJ2-7, with TRBD1 identical over 7 bases. This CDR3 region has 14 residues. From germline, CDR1 is SGHVS and CDR2 FQNEAQ. Trimming at V came to 4 bases and at J to 3 bases, leaving 6 bases not matched to a gene. CDR3 in DNA: TGTGCCAGCAGCTCGACAGGGACGATCTACGAGCAGTACTTC. Protein product: CASSSTGTIYEQYF.